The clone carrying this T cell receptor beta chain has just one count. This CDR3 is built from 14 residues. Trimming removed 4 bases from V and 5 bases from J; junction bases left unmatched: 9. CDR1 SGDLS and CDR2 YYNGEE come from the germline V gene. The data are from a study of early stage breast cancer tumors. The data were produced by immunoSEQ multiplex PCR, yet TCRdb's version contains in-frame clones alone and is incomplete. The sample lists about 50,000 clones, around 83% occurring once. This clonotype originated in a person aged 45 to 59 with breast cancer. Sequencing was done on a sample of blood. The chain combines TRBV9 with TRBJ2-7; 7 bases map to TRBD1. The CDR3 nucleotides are TGTGCCAGCAGCCCAAGACAGGGTCACCACGAGCAGTACTTC. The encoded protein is CASSPRQGHHEQYF. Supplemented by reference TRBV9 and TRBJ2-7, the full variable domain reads DSGVTQTPKHLITATGQRVTLRCSPRSGDLSVYWYQQSLDQGLQFLIQYYNGEERAKGNILERFSAQQFPDLHSELNLSSLELGDSALYFCASSPRQGHHEQYFGPGTRLTVT.